This note documents a single TCR beta chain sequence. Antigen: not known. The entry originates in a study of blood T cells in healthy people across ages. Primed by a sample-barcoded 5' primer and a J-beta primer mix, a second PCR proceeded for roughly 7 to 12 cycles. MiXCR was run by TCRdb on the 5' RACE reads, yielding one entry per CDR3 protein. The table records approximately 900,000 distinct CDR3 sequences, 40% to 60% of them present only once. Germline CDR1 SGHRS, CDR2 YFSETQ. Trimming removed 4 bases at V and 1 base at J, with 11 bases between. CDR3 length equals 14 residues. Study results and caveats: A roughly linear age-dependent decrease characterized TCR beta diversity per million T cells.

Sequencing was done on a sample of blood. The receptor was derived from a man younger than 40 in good health. The chain uses TRBV5-1 and TRBJ1-1; D gene ambiguous. CDR3 DNA: TGCGCCAGCAGCGTCACGGCCAGGAACACTGAAGCTTTCTTT. Protein: CASSVTARNTEAFF.